Included here is one T cell receptor beta chain sequence, with context. Data came from immunoSEQ multiplex PCR; TCRdb stores just in-frame clones and leaves some out. The table lists about 150,000 clones, roughly four fifths of them singletons. J was trimmed by 1 base and V by 5 bases; bases with no gene match: 6. The V gene's germline CDR1 is LNHDA and CDR2 SQIVND (reference sequence). This CDR3 is built from 15 residues. The data belong to a study of blood T cell repertoires in COVID-19. The sequencing sample was made of PBMCs or T cells enriched from blood (not recorded which). The sequence was obtained from a woman between 50 and 59 years old with acute COVID-19. The chain links TRBV19 to TRBJ1-1; 8 positions agree with TRBD1. CDR3 protein: CASSAQGAWNTEAFF. DNA of the CDR3: TGTGCCAGTAGTGCCCAGGGGGCGTGGAACACTGAAGCTTTCTTT. The full variable domain, in which reference TRBV19 and TRBJ1-1 provide the parts outside the CDR3, is DGGITQSPKYLFRKEGQNVTLSCEQNLNHDAMYWYRQDPGQGLRLIYYSQIVNDFQKGDIAEGYSVSREKKESFPLTVTSAQKNPTAFYLCASSAQGAWNTEAFFGQGTRLTVV.